This T cell receptor (beta chain) derives from a study of T cells expressing NK-cell markers. Study-level points and caveats: The HCMV specificity of the expanded NKG2C+ T cell clones stayed unresolved.

In regard to this clonotype: Its antigen is unknown.

Germline assignment: CDR1 MGHRA and CDR2 YSYEKL. This CDR3 comprises 15 residues. cDNA encoding TCR beta was synthesized via 5'RACE template switching incorporating UMIs. TCRdb re-called the 5' RACE reads, yielding one record per CDR3 amino acid sequence without DNA. Seen in this sample are about 390,000 distinct CDR3 sequences; the ten most common clones hold about 11%. This clonotype originated in a woman between 45 and 65 years old in good health. Sequenced sample: blood T cells: a sorted CD56 or NKG2C T cell subset, CD4+ or CD8+ T cells, or bulk PBMC T cells (not recorded which). This chain links TRBV4-1 with TRBJ2-2; TCRdb gives TRBD2 as the D gene, but with no DNA this cannot be confirmed. The CDR3 loop reads CASSQVLALTGELFF.